The sequence of this T cell receptor beta chain was determined in a study of regulatory T cells in long-lasting Graves disease (dated by TCRdb to the early 2020s). For the study in its entirety: Patients with newly diagnosed Graves' disease had been on antithyroid drugs for under 3 months. A total of 33 samples underwent TCR sequencing, from some 13 patients with persistent Graves' disease and 20 or so patients with newly diagnosed Graves' disease. The study was conducted in China and was registered as a clinical trial. Persistent Graves' disease patients were compared with newly diagnosed Graves' disease patients by peripheral blood TCR sequencing and RNA sequencing.

This clonotype appeared many times. Its antigen specificity is not known. No base quality values were provided; no much bigger clone lies one nucleotide off. Receptors were amplified or captured by multiplex PCR. The sequencer listed for this sample is Illumina HiSeq 4000. TCR beta libraries were built with iRepertoire HTBI primers and Arm-PCR amplification of CDR3 regions. Gel purification was performed on PCR products prior to sequencing. The original pipeline was this. Gene usage analysis of CDR3 amino acid clonotypes used the approximately 62 TRBV and about 14 TRBJ segments found across samples. Filtered high-quality paired reads were merged into contigs using COPE and FqMerger. BLAST was used to align contigs to IMGT TRBV, TRBD and TRBJ reference genes, with CDR3 defined following IMGT. Any clonotype with a frequency above 0.1% was counted as a highly expanded clone. Shannon entropy was used to measure repertoire diversity, and the Gini coefficient was used to measure V-J evenness. Clonotypes shared by more than one individual were considered public. The public reads were reprocessed in TCRdb via fastp at Q25 and MiXCR, keeping in-frame beta chains. Each record represents a unique CDR3 protein, reported with the most common genes and DNA among its rows. The V and J calls were determined by TCRdb, not by the authors. For this sample the table gives roughly 360,000 distinct CDR3 sequences, of which over 9.5% were detected only once. The leading ten clones occupy approximately 19% of the sample.

What the work shows at the level of the full study, not this receptor alone: Compared with newly diagnosed patients, patients with persistent Graves' disease had lower TCR Shannon entropy and fewer highly expanded clones, which suggests clonal expansion. Sequencing and analysis were restricted to the TCR beta chain. TRBV28, TRBJ1-2 and TRBJ2-5 were preferentially used in persistent disease, while TRBV20-1 and TRBJ2-1 were favored in newly diagnosed disease. Only peripheral blood was studied, because thyroid tissue, the primary lesion, was inaccessible. The small sample size was acknowledged by the authors as a limitation that may reduce accuracy. Patients with persistent disease shared more public clonotypes (about 3,000) than newly diagnosed patients did (approximately 970).

The CDR3 starts with the cysteine, ends with the phenylalanine, and has 16 residues. Only the CDR3 portion is preserved as DNA: 48 bases, with reading frame beginning at the first base. V lost 1 base and J lost 2 bases, and the count of bases not matched to a germline gene is 4. The germline V gene specifies SGHTA as CDR1 and FQGNSA as CDR2. This specimen's time point label, interpreted: newly diagnosed GD, antithyroid drugs for less than 3 months. For both TCR sequencing and RNA sequencing, RNA was extracted from PBMCs using TRIzol. The diagnosis of Graves' disease was made according to American Thyroid Association guidelines. Patients were recruited from an endocrinology department in Xi'an, China. From each patient, roughly 9 milliliters of peripheral blood was collected into an EDTA anticoagulant tube. Ficoll Paque Plus density gradient separation was used to isolate PBMCs, and no further T cell sorting was performed. RNA quality was checked with an Agilent 2100 Bioanalyzer and agarose gel, and concentration with a NanoDrop 2000.

This sample was shared with a second study, whose subject was T cells in Graves' hyperthyroidism and ophthalmopathy. As that second paper reports: Graves' hyperthyroidism was defined as stable when no progression to ophthalmopathy occurred over 18 months of follow-up. Hyperthyroidism patients were aged 18 to 65 years and newly diagnosed, with disease duration of less than 2 months. Exclusion was applied to patients with uncontrolled infections, other autoimmune diseases, pregnancy or lactation. Diagnoses were established on the basis of clinical symptoms, serum thyroxine and TRAb, thyroid ultrasound, and orbital computed tomography. The first round of RT-PCR for the TCR CDR3 was performed with the HTBI primer set and the Qiagen OneStep RT-PCR kit. Blood samples also contained most of the expanded thyroid clonotypes (frequency above 0.001), which suggests that blood repertoires may reflect thyroid immune responses. Ophthalmopathy was separated from stable hyperthyroidism by a 13 V-J signature model, with around 90% sensitivity and roughly 81% specificity obtained in cross-validation and 80%/75% obtained in testing. In validation, progression to ophthalmopathy was predicted by the model with about 70% sensitivity and just over 72% specificity, a median of approximately 6.5 months before onset. TCR V-J signatures able to tell the groups apart were searched for in a discovery cohort of 100 patients, of whom over 40 had Graves' ophthalmopathy and roughly 58 had stable Graves' hyperthyroidism. An independent validation cohort of around 20 hyperthyroidism patients and about 15 patients who later progressed to ophthalmopathy tested prospective prediction of ophthalmopathy. The approximately 100 discovery patients were randomly split 7:3 into training and test sets. In about six Graves' hyperthyroidism patients, the study also compared T-cell repertoires from thyroid tissue with T-cell repertoires from blood. Once sampling was done, hyperthyroidism patients were given methimazole at a starting dose of 30 mg daily, whereas ophthalmopathy patients were given high-dose intravenous methylprednisolone. Libraries were constructed in a second round of multiplex PCR, after which size selection and purification were performed. Sequencing of the libraries was done on an Illumina HiSeq2000 using paired-end 100 bp reads. SOAPnuke was used to process the raw data, removing reads that contained adapters or uncalled bases, had a mean Phred below 15, or lacked an exact match to the constant primer or identifier. COPE v1.2.5 was used to merge high-quality paired reads, and clonotypes were defined as unique nucleotide sequences. Clonotypes were aligned to IMGT TRBV, TRBD and TRBJ reference segments using MiTCR v1.1. Analysis was restricted to V-J combinations with a frequency above 0.0001, which covered roughly 99% of repertoires. A TCS score was defined as the ratio of F50 (clonal expansion) to E x V (chaos), with BLOSUM62-based TCRdist applied between CDR3 peptides within each V-J. Welch's t-statistics and random forest reduced fewer than 550 V-J features to fewer than 15, which were used in a naive Bayes classifier (R e1071). Sample size was not statistically predetermined, and blinding of investigators to group allocation was not performed. According to the paper, TCR Vbeta CDR3 sequencing was carried out on 135 peripheral blood samples, which came from 40 to 45 ophthalmopathy, 70 to 80 hyperthyroidism and approximately 17 progressor patients.

Sample: peripheral blood mononuclear cells (PBMCs), taken at new diagnosis, from a patient treated with antithyroid drugs. The receptor was derived from a woman aged 18-35 years with Graves disease. Donor details come from another sample of the same person, matched by shared clones. Here the chain combines TRBV7-2 and TRBJ2-3, with 9 bases matching TRBD2. At the DNA level, the sequence is TGTGCCAGCAGCTTAGTGAGCGGGGGGTACACAGATACGCAGTATTTT. Translated, it gives CASSLVSGGYTDTQYF.